This T cell receptor (beta chain) comes out of a study of cytomegalovirus exposure and HLA in healthy donors. Study summary: An early data release held approximately 80 million unique TCRs from HLA-typed donors.

Note on this clone: Its antigen is not identified.

V was clipped by 4 bases and J by 4 bases; unmatched bases: 5. The CDR3 length is 14 residues. CDR1 and CDR2 from the germline V gene are SGHTS and YDEGEE. The PCR ran on 60 Vbeta and 13 Jbeta primers. Assay: immunoSEQ multiplex PCR; the TCRdb copy retains only in-frame clones and omits some. The repertoire holds over 150,000 clones, 79% seen once, with roughly 1.4% in the top ten. Findings and caveats of the study: Earlier analysis found most TCR beta V segments productive about 87% or about 30% of the time. Follow-up analysis later connected one missense variant in DCLRE1C with trimming of TCR beta V- and J-genes. Among TCR beta chains, those listed as cytomegalovirus-associated numbered under 200.

V usage is TRBV5-8 and J usage is TRBJ1-5; 7 bases fit TRBD1. The TCR comes from a girl aged 5 to 17 in good health and CMV-seropositive. The source material was PBMCs. For the CDR3, the DNA is TGTGCCAGCAGCACAGGGGATGGAAATCAGCCCCAGCATTTT. This codes for CASSTGDGNQPQHF.